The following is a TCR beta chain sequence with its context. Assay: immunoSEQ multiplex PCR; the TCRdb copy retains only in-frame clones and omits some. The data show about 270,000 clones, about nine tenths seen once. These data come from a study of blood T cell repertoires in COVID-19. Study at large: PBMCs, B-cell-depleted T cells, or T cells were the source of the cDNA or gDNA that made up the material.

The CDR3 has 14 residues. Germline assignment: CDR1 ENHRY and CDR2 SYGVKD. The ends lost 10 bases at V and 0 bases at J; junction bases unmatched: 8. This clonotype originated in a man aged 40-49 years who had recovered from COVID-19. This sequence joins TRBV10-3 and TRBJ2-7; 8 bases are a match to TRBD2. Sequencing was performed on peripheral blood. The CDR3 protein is CATSGGRSSYEQYF. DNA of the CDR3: TGTGCCACCAGCGGGGGTAGAAGCTCCTACGAGCAGTACTTC.